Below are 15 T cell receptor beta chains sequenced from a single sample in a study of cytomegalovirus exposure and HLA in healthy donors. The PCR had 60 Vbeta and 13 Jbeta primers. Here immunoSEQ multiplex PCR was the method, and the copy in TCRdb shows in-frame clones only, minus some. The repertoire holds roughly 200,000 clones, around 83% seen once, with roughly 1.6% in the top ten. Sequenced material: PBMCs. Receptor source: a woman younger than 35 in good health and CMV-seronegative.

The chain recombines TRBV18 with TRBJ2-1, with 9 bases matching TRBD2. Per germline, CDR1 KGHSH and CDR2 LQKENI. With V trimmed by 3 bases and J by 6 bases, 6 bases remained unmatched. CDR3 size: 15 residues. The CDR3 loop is CASSPLGTSLNEQFF. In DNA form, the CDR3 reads TGTGCCAGCTCACCTTTAGGGACTAGCCTCAATGAGCAGTTCTTC.

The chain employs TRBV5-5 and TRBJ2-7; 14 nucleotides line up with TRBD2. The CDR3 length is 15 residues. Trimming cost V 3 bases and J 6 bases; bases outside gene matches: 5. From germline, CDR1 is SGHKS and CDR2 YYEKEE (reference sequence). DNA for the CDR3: TGTGCCAGCAGCTCGGGACTAGCGGGAGACGGCGAGCAGTACTTC. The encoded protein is CASSSGLAGDGEQYF. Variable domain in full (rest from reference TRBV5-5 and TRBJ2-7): DAGVTQSPTHLIKTRGQQVTLRCSPISGHKSVSWYQQVLGQGPQFIFQYYEKEERGRGNFPDRFSARQFPNYSSELNVNALLLGDSALYLCASSSGLAGDGEQYFGPGTRLTVT.

The CDR3 sequence is CASSIGSAETYNEQFF. The CDR3 DNA is TGTGCCAGTAGTATAGGTAGTGCTGAGACCTACAATGAGCAGTTCTTC. J is TRBJ2-1 and V is TRBV19; D is unclear. The germline gives CDR1 LNHDA, CDR2 SQIVND (reference sequence). V lost 1 base and J lost 2, with 12 bases in between. CDR3 length equals 16 residues. Filled out from reference TRBV19 and TRBJ2-1, the complete variable domain reads DGGITQSPKYLFRKEGQNVTLSCEQNLNHDAMYWYRQDPGQGLRLIYYSQIVNDFQKGDIAEGYSVSREKKESFPLTVTSAQKNPTAFYLCASSIGSAETYNEQFFGPGTRLTVL.

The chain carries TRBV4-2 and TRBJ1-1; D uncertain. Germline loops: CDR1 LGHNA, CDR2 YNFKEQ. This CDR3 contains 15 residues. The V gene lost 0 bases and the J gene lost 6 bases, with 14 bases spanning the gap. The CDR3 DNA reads TGTGCCAGCAGCCAAGAGTCTTGGGAGTCCGCTGAAGCTTTCTTT. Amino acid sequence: CASSQESWESAEAFF.

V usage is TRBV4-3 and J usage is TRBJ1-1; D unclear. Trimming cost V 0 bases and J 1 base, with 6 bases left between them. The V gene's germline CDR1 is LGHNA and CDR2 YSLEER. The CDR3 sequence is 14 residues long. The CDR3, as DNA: TGCGCCAGCAGCCAAGATCCGGGGAACACTGAAGCTTTCTTT. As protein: CASSQDPGNTEAFF.

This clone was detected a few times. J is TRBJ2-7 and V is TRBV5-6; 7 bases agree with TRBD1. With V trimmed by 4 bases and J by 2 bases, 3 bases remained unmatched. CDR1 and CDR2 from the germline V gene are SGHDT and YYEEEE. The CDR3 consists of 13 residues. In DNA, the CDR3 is TGTGCCAGCAGCGGGACAGTGACCTACGAGCAGTACTTC. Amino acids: CASSGTVTYEQYF.

The CDR3 loop reads CASSLAGYQETQYF. As DNA, the CDR3 is TGTGCCAGCAGCTTAGCGGGCTACCAAGAGACCCAGTACTTC. The rearrangement uses TRBV7-2 and TRBJ2-5; no clear D gene. CDR1 is SGHTA, CDR2 FQGNSA, per germline. This CDR3 region has 14 residues. V was pared by 0 bases and J by 0 bases, with 5 bases between.

CDR3 region: CAWSATGGGEAFF. For the CDR3, the DNA is TGTGCCTGGAGTGCCACAGGGGGCGGGGAAGCTTTCTTT. The V call is TRBV30, the J call TRBJ1-1; 9 positions agree with TRBD1. From germline, CDR1 is GTSNPN and CDR2 SVGIG (reference sequence). V dropped 1 base and J dropped 8; count of bases not matched to a gene: 5. The CDR3 runs to 13 residues.

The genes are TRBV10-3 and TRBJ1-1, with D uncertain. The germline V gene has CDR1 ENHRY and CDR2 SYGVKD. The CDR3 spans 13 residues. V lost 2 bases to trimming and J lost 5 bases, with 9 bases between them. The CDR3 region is CAISETVQTEAFF. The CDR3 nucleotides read TGTGCCATCAGTGAGACAGTCCAAACTGAAGCTTTCTTT.

The CDR3 here is CASSKGPRTGGRLSYGYTF. The CDR3 coding sequence is TGTGCCAGCAGCAAAGGTCCCCGGACAGGGGGCAGGTTGAGCTATGGCTACACCTTC. The chain is built from TRBV21-1 and TRBJ1-2; the table's TRBD1 call for D was not verified on the DNA. TRBV21-1 is a documented pseudogene. The CDR3 contains 19 residues.

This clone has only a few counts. The CDR3 loop is CASSLGLVGRGNTEAFF. CDR3 nucleotides: TGTGCCAGCAGCTTAGGGCTCGTGGGCAGGGGGAACACTGAAGCTTTCTTT. The chain is built from TRBV11-2 and TRBJ1-1; D possibly corresponds to TRBD1 (6 bases). Germline CDR1 SGHAT, CDR2 FQNNGV. Trimming cost V 1 base and J 1 base, with 16 bases left between them. This CDR3 spans 17 amino acids.

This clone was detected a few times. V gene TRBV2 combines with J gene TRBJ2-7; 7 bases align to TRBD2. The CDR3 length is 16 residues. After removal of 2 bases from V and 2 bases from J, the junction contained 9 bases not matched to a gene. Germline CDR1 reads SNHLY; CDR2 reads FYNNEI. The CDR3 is CASSELAARGAYEQYF. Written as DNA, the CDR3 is TGTGCCAGCAGTGAACTAGCGGCACGGGGAGCCTACGAGCAGTACTTC.

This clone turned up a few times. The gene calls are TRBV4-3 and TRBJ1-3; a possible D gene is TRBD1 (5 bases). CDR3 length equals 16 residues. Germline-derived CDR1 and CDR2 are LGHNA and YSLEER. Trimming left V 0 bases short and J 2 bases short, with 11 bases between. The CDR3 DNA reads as TGCGCCAGCAGCCAAGATGCCGGGACTCCTGGAAACACCATATATTTT. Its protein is CASSQDAGTPGNTIYF.

This CDR3 is CASSTRTGQDTGELFF. The DNA for the CDR3 is TGTGCCAGCAGCACACGGACAGGTCAAGACACCGGGGAGCTGTTTTTT. The chain is built from TRBV7-2 and TRBJ2-2, with 7 bases identical to TRBD1. CDR3 length: 16 amino acids. Germline loops: CDR1 SGHTA, CDR2 FQGNSA. Germline trimming cut 5 bases from V and 3 bases from J; bases unmatched to any gene: 9.

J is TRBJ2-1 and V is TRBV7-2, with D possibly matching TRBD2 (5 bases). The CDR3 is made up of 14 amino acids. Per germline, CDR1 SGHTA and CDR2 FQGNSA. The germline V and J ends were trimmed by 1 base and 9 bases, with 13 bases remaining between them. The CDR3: CASSLVAREPEQFF. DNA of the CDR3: TGTGCCAGCAGCTTAGTCGCCCGGGAACCTGAGCAGTTCTTC.